The present entry profiles one TCR beta chain with its context. How the authors handled the data: Estimation of nucleated cell counts relied on the amplification of reference gene primers. Produced via immunoSEQ multiplex PCR; TCRdb's table is partial and in-frame only. That table is the source of V, J and clone size, and D and trimming were worked out from the DNA. The table shows 170,000 or so clones, with around 80% occurring only once. These data are taken from a study of blood T cell repertoires in COVID-19. For the study at large: The samples span acute and convalescent COVID-19 from the United States, Italy and Spain. T cells, B-cell-depleted T cells, or PBMCs supplied cDNA or gDNA.

CDR3 length: 18 residues. V shed 7 bases, J shed 4 bases, and the junction held 17 bases outside the gene matches. CDR1 is SGHRS, CDR2 YFSETQ, per germline. This chain uses TRBV5-1 with TRBJ1-2; 12 bases agree with TRBD1. This receptor was identified in a woman in her fifties or sixties with acute or convalescent COVID-19. The source material was peripheral blood. CDR3 coding DNA: TGCGCCAGCTTTAGGGCCCCAGATGGGACAGGGGGCGTCTATGGCTACACCTTC. The encoded protein is CASFRAPDGTGGVYGYTF.